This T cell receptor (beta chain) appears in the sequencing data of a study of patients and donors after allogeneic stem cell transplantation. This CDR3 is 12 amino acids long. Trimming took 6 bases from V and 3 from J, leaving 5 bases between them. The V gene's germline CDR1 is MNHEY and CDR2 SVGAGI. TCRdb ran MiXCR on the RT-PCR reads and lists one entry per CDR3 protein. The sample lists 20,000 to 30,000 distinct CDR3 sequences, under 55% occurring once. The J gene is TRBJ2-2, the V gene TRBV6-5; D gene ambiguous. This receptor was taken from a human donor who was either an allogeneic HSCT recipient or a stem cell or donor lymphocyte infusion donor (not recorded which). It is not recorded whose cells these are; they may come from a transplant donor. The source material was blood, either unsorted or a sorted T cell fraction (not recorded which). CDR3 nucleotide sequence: TGTGCCAGCAGGATAGACACCGGGGAGCTGTTTTTT. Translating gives CASRIDTGELFF.